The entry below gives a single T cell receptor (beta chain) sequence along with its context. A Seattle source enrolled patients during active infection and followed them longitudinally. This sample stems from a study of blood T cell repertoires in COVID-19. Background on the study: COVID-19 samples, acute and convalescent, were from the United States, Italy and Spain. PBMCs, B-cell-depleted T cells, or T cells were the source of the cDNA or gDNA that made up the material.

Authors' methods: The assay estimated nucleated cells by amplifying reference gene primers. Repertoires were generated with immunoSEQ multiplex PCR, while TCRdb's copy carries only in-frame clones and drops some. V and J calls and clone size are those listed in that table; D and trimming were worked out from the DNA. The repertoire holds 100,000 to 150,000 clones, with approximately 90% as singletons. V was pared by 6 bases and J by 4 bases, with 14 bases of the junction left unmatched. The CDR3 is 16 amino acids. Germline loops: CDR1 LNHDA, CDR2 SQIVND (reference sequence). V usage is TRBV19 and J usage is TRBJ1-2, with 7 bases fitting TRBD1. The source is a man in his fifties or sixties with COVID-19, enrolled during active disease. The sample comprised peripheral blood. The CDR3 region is CASSKGGGQASYGYTF. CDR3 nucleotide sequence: TGTGCCAGTAGCAAGGGGGGAGGACAGGCTTCCTATGGCTACACCTTC.